This entry features one TCR beta chain sequence. This clonotype came up a few times. Its target antigen remains unknown. No base qualities exist here, and no much larger clone lies one base off it. The library came from RT-PCR. This sample was sequenced with an Illumina HiSeq 2500. In TCRdb, the public reads were trimmed at Q25 with fastp and aligned with MiXCR, with productive beta chains retained. Every CDR3 protein is listed once, alongside the most common genes and DNA of its rows. The sample profile shows 2,000 to 3,000 distinct CDR3 sequences; approximately 84% of them were found once. About 9.4% of the sample belongs to the ten largest clones. This entry belongs to a study of yellow fever vaccine responses in identical twins (dated 2018 in TCRdb). A note on the overall study: Focusing on identical twins, the study followed the T cell clones that responded to the vaccine, and did so with precision. The research as a whole found: According to the authors, in identical twins the way T cells responded to vaccination appeared partly convergent and partly personalized.

The germline V gene (reference sequence) yields PRHDT for CDR1 and FYEKMQ for CDR2. Counted from cysteine to phenylalanine, this CDR3 has 15 amino acids. Just CDR3 DNA is preserved here, 45 bases in frame from base 1. V loses 6 bases at its end and J loses 5 bases; junction bases beyond the gene matches: 9. The source of this sequence is a female donor who received the yellow fever vaccine. The sample consisted of T cells from blood (PBMCs), unsorted or a sorted subset (not recorded which), taken before or after yellow fever vaccination (not recorded which). The rearranged segments are TRBV13 and TRBJ2-5; 10 bases in the junction line up with TRBD1. The sequence in DNA is TGTGCCAGCAGAATTCGACAGGGGGCCAGGGAGACCCAGTACTTC. Its translation reads: CASRIRQGARETQYF.